This T cell receptor beta chain was profiled in a study of blood T cell repertoires in COVID-19. For this clone: The identical CDR3 is also encoded by other nucleotide sequences in the sample.

TCRdb's table, derived via immunoSEQ multiplex PCR, lists solely in-frame clones and lacks some. This sample carries over 300,000 clones, about 85% of them seen once, and the ten largest clones take 5.5% to 7%. The CDR3 is made up of 16 amino acids. The V end was cut by 1 base, the J end by 0 bases, with 10 bases between. CDR1 is KGHSH, CDR2 LQKENI, per germline. Sequencing was performed on PBMCs or T cells enriched from blood (not recorded which). The chain recombines TRBV18 with TRBJ1-3; a weak D match, TRBD1 (6 bases). The source of this sequence is a woman aged 30 to 39 who had recovered from COVID-19. The CDR3 is CASSPQDRFSGNTIYF. The CDR3 DNA follows: TGTGCCAGCTCACCACAAGACAGGTTCTCTGGAAACACCATATATTTT.